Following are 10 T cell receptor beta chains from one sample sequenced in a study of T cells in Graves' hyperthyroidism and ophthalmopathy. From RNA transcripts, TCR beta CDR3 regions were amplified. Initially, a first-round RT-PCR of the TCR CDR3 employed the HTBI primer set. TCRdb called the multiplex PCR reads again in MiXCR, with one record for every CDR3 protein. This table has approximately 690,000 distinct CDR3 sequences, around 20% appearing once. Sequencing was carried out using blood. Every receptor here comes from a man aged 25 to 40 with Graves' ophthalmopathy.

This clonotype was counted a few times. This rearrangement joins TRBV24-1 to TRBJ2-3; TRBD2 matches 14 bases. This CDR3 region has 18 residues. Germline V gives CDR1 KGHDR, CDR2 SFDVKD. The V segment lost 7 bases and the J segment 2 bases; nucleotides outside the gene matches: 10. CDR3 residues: CATSFPGLAGALTDTQYF. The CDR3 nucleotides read TGTGCCACCAGCTTCCCGGGACTAGCGGGAGCACTCACAGATACGCAGTATTTT.

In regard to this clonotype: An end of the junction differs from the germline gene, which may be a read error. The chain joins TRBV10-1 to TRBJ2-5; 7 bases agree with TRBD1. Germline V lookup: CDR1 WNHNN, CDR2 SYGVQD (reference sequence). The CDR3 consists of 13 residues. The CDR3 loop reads CASGDRVKETQYF. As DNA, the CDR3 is TGCGCCAGCGGTGACAGGGTTAAAGAGACCCAGTACTTC.

CDR3 amino acids: CASNSGRAEFPNGEQFF. DNA for the CDR3: TGTGCCAGTAACAGCGGGAGGGCTGAATTCCCTAACGGTGAGCAGTTCTTC. The V call is TRBV19, the J call TRBJ2-1, with 10 nucleotides matching TRBD2. With 7 bases clipped from V and 9 bases from J, the junction kept 18 bases outside the gene matches. Germline V gives CDR1 LNHDA, CDR2 SQIVND (reference sequence). This CDR3 has 17 amino acids.

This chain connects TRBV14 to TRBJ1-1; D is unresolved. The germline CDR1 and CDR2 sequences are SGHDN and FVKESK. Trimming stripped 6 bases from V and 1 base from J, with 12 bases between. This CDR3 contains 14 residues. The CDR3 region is CASRRSGKNTEAFF. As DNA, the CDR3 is TGTGCCAGCAGGAGGTCAGGAAAGAACACTGAAGCTTTCTTT.

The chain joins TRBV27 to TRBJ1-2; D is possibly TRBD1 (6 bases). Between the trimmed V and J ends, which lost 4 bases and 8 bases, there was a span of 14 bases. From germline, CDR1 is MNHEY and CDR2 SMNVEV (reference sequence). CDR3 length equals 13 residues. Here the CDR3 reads CASSSQGNRGYTF. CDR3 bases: TGTGCCAGCAGTTCTCAGGGGAATCGCGGCTACACCTTC.

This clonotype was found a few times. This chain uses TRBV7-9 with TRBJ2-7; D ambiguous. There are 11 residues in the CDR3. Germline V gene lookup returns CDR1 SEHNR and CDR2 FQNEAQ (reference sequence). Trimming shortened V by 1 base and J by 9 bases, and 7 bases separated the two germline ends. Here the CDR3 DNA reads TGTGCCAGCAGCTTAGGGGTTACGCAGTACTTC. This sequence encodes CASSLGVTQYF. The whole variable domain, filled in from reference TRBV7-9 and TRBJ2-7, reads DTGVSQNPRHKITKRGQNVTFRCDPISEHNRLYWYRQTLGQGPEFLTYFQNEAQLEKSRLLSDRFSAERPKGSFSTLEIQRTEQGDSAMYLCASSLGVTQYFGPGTRLTVT.

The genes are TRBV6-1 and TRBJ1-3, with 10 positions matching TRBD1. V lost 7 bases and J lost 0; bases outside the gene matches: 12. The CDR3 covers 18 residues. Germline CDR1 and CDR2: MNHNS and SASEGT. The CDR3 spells CASTRIGGTGASGNTIYF. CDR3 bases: TGTGCCAGCACCCGAATAGGGGGGACAGGGGCCTCTGGAAACACCATATATTTT.

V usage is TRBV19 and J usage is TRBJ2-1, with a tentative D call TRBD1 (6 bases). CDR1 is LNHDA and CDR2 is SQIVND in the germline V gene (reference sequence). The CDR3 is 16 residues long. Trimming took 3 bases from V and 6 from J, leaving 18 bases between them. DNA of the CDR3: TGTGCCAGTAGTATTCCAGGGGCTAGGGGTGGCAATGAGCAGTTCTTC. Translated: CASSIPGARGGNEQFF.

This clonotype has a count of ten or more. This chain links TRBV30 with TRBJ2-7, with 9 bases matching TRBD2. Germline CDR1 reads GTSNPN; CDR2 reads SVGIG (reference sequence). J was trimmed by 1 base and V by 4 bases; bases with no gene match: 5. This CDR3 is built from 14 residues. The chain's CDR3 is CAWKGLASSYEQYF. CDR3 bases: TGTGCCTGGAAAGGACTAGCGAGTTCCTACGAGCAGTACTTC.

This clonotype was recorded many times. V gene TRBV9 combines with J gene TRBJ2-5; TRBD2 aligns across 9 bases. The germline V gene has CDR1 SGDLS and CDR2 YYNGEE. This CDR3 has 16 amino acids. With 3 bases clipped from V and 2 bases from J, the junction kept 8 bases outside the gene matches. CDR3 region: CASSAAGAGGQETQYF. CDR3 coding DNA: TGTGCCAGCAGCGCGGCGGGGGCGGGAGGGCAAGAGACCCAGTACTTC. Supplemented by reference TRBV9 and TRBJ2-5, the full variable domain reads DSGVTQTPKHLITATGQRVTLRCSPRSGDLSVYWYQQSLDQGLQFLIQYYNGEERAKGNILERFSAQQFPDLHSELNLSSLELGDSALYFCASSAAGAGGQETQYFGPGTRLLVL.